The 28 T cell receptor beta chains in this list originate from one sample, sequenced in a study of cytotoxic CD8 clonotypes in ibrutinib-treated CLL. TCRdb's table, derived via immunoSEQ multiplex PCR, lists solely in-frame clones and lacks some. The sample lists over 150,000 clones; over 55% were seen once. This specimen consisted of PBMCs, obtained after 24 months of ibrutinib treatment. These receptor sequences come from a human donor with chronic lymphocytic leukemia.

This clone was detected a few times. The J gene is TRBJ2-1, the V gene TRBV20-1, with D uncertain. Germline V gene data show CDR1 as DFQATT and CDR2 as SNEGSKA (reference sequence). The CDR3 loop spans 10 amino acids. CDR3 protein: CSAVMGGQFF. In nucleotides, the CDR3 is TGCAGCGCGGTGATGGGCGGGCAGTTCTTC.

This clone has a single count. This chain joins TRBV5-4 and TRBJ2-5; 7 positions agree with TRBD1. With 0 bases clipped from V and 5 bases from J, the junction kept 1 base outside the gene matches. Germline V gene lookup returns CDR1 SGHNT and CDR2 YYREEE (reference sequence). This CDR3 has 13 residues. Written as DNA, the CDR3 is TGTGCCAGCAGCTTGGGCAGGGGGGAGACCCAGTACTTC. Encoded protein: CASSLGRGETQYF. Full variable domain (missing parts from reference TRBV5-4 and TRBJ2-5): ETGVTQSPTHLIKTRGQQVTLRCSSQSGHNTVSWYQQALGQGPQFIFQYYREEENGRGNFPPRFSGLQFPNYSSELNVNALELDDSALYLCASSLGRGETQYFGPGTRLLVL.

The chain links TRBV29-1 to TRBJ1-5; D is unclear. The V end was cut by 6 bases, the J end by 4 bases, with 10 bases between. Germline-derived CDR1 and CDR2 are SQVTM and ANQGSEA. This CDR3 spans 12 amino acids. CDR3 sequence: CSVRETNQPQHF. The CDR3 DNA sequence: TGCAGCGTCCGGGAGACAAATCAGCCCCAGCATTTT.

This clone occurred a few times. The rearrangement uses TRBV9 and TRBJ1-1; unclear D gene. The CDR3 is made up of 13 amino acids. CDR1 is SGDLS and CDR2 is YYNGEE in the germline V gene. The ends were cut back, 4 bases at V and 6 bases at J, with 13 bases in the middle. DNA for the CDR3: TGTGCCAGCAGCCCGGGGAGGGAAGCTGAAGCTTTCTTT. Residues: CASSPGREAEAFF. Using reference TRBV9 and TRBJ1-1 for the parts outside the CDR3, the full variable domain is DSGVTQTPKHLITATGQRVTLRCSPRSGDLSVYWYQQSLDQGLQFLIQYYNGEERAKGNILERFSAQQFPDLHSELNLSSLELGDSALYFCASSPGREAEAFFGQGTRLTVV.

The rearrangement joins TRBV29-1 to TRBJ2-7, with D tentatively TRBD1 (7 bases). The length of the CDR3 is 14 residues. V was clipped by 7 bases and J by 2 bases, with 18 bases between them. Germline loops: CDR1 SQVTM, CDR2 ANQGSEA. In DNA form, the CDR3 reads TGCAGCGCCCGGACAGGCGGAGGGACCTACGAGCAGTACTTC. Translation gives CSARTGGGTYEQYF.

V is TRBV6-5 and J is TRBJ2-1; 9 bases are shared with TRBD2. The CDR3 has 13 residues. Per germline, CDR1 MNHEY and CDR2 SVGAGI. J lost 6 bases, V lost 6 bases, and 3 bases had no gene match. For the CDR3, the DNA is TGTGCCAGCAGACCGGGACTAGCCAATGAGCAGTTCTTC. Translated, it gives CASRPGLANEQFF.

The J gene is TRBJ2-1, the V gene TRBV4-3; 14 positions agree with TRBD2. V lost 3 bases and J lost 4; bases outside the gene matches: 2. The CDR3 consists of 16 residues. CDR1 is LGHNA and CDR2 is YSLEER in the germline V gene. The DNA for the CDR3 is TGCGCCAGCAGCCAGGGGACTAGCGGGAGTTACAATGAGCAGTTCTTC. It translates to CASSQGTSGSYNEQFF.

The rearrangement links TRBV5-4 to TRBJ1-1, with 8 bases matching TRBD1. CDR3 length: 16 amino acids. Germline V gives CDR1 SGHNT, CDR2 YYREEE (reference sequence). Unmatched junction bases numbered 15, after V lost 4 bases and J lost 7 bases. DNA of the CDR3: TGTGCCAGCAGCCGTAACCAGGGGGCTGGATACGGTGAAGCTTTCTTT. This translates into CASSRNQGAGYGEAFF.

This rearrangement joins TRBV4-3 to TRBJ2-4; 9 bases align to TRBD1. V lost 0 bases, J lost 11 bases, and 11 bases stayed unmatched. Germline V lookup: CDR1 LGHNA, CDR2 YSLEER. The CDR3 sequence is 16 residues long. The CDR3 is CASSQDRLTGGLVQYF. The CDR3 DNA reads TGCGCCAGCAGCCAAGATAGGTTGACAGGGGGTCTTGTTCAGTACTTC.

This rearrangement joins TRBV19 to TRBJ2-7; 8 bases fit TRBD1. This CDR3 has 15 amino acids. The junction had 6 bases not matched to a gene; V was cut back by 4 bases and J by 1 base. Looked up from germline, CDR1 is LNHDA and CDR2 is SQIVND (reference sequence). In DNA, the CDR3 is TGTGCCAGTAGTAGCCCGGGACAGGCGTCCTACGAGCAGTACTTC. Translation gives CASSSPGQASYEQYF.

This chain joins TRBV27 and TRBJ2-1; 9 nucleotides agree with TRBD1. The ends lost 2 bases at V and 9 bases at J; junction bases unmatched: 5. CDR3 length equals 14 residues. Germline CDR1 is MNHEY and CDR2 is SMNVEV (reference sequence). CDR3 sequence reads: CASSLGTGKGEQFF. The CDR3 coding sequence is TGTGCCAGCAGTTTAGGGACAGGGAAAGGTGAGCAGTTCTTC.

V usage is TRBV21-1 and J usage is TRBJ1-5. TRBV21-1 is described as a pseudogene. The CDR3 has 15 amino acids. The CDR3 sequence: CASSKGGVSNQPQHF. CDR3 nucleotide sequence: TGTGCCAGCAGCAAAGGAGGGGTGAGCAATCAGCCCCAGCATTTT.

J is TRBJ2-3 and V is TRBV29-1, with D tentatively TRBD2 (5 bases). The V gene's germline CDR1 is SQVTM and CDR2 ANQGSEA. This CDR3 is built from 11 residues. V lost 3 bases and J 5 bases, leaving 6 bases between the germline ends. The CDR3 DNA reads as TGCAGCGTTGAGGCGGGAGATACGCAGTATTTT. It yields the protein CSVEAGDTQYF.

The gene calls are TRBV5-1 and TRBJ2-2; TRBD1 matches at 11 bases. The CDR3 is 18 residues long. V was pared by 1 base and J by 0 bases, with 5 bases of the junction left unmatched. CDR1 and CDR2 from the germline V gene are SGHRS and YFSETQ. The CDR3 nucleotides read TGCGCCAGCAGCTTGTGGACAGGGGGCCCCCCGAACACCGGGGAGCTGTTTTTT. Protein sequence: CASSLWTGGPPNTGELFF.

The chain combines TRBV4-3 with TRBJ2-7; D is undetermined. This CDR3 comprises 15 residues. The V and J ends lost 1 base and 1 base respectively, with 11 bases between them. Per the germline V gene, CDR1 is LGHNA and CDR2 is YSLEER. The CDR3 DNA follows: TGCGCCAGCAGCCAAGGTAACACCGGATCCTACGAGCAGTACTTC. It is translated as CASSQGNTGSYEQYF.

This rearrangement joins TRBV28 to TRBJ2-5; either TRBD1 or TRBD2 may fit D (6 bases each). V was pared by 4 bases and J by 4 bases, with 16 bases between. This CDR3 has 15 amino acids. Germline values: CDR1 MDHEN, CDR2 SYDVKM. CDR3 bases: TGTGCCAGCAGTTCCGCCCCCGGGGGCGGAGAGACCCAGTACTTC. Translating gives CASSSAPGGGETQYF. Based on the CDR3 plus reference TRBV28 and TRBJ2-5, the full variable domain is DVKVTQSSRYLVKRTGEKVFLECVQDMDHENMFWYRQDPGLGLRLIYFSYDVKMKEKGDIPEGYSVSREKKERFSLILESASTNQTSMYLCASSSAPGGGETQYFGPGTRLLVL.

This chain connects TRBV6-5 to TRBJ1-5; TRBD1 is a possible D gene (6 bases). The ends were cut back, 7 bases at V and 3 bases at J, with 10 bases in the middle. Germline loops: CDR1 MNHEY, CDR2 SVGAGI. The CDR3 extends over 13 amino acids. CDR3 sequence reads: CASKGGINQPQHF. The CDR3 coding sequence is TGTGCCAGCAAAGGGGGGATCAATCAGCCCCAGCATTTT.

This clone was seen just once. V is TRBV7-3 and J is TRBJ1-2; TRBD1 aligns across 10 bases. V lost 5 bases and J lost 4; bases outside the gene matches: 7. Germline-derived CDR1 and CDR2 are SGHTA and FQGTGA. This CDR3 comprises 15 residues. CDR3: CASSVTGGVGYGYTF. The CDR3 DNA reads as TGTGCCAGCAGCGTGACAGGGGGCGTCGGCTATGGCTACACCTTC.

The V gene is TRBV7-9, the J gene TRBJ2-7, with TRBD2 matching 8 bases. This CDR3 is built from 15 residues. Germline V gene lookup returns CDR1 SEHNR and CDR2 FQNEAQ (reference sequence). V shed 5 bases, J shed 2 bases, and the junction held 8 bases outside the gene matches. In DNA, the CDR3 is TGTGCCAGCAGCCCCCGTGATAGCGGGACCTACGAGCAGTACTTC. This codes for CASSPRDSGTYEQYF.

The rearrangement joins TRBV14 to TRBJ1-2; possible D gene TRBD1, 6 bases. V shed 2 bases and J shed 4 bases, with 11 bases lying between them. CDR1 is SGHDN and CDR2 is FVKESK in the germline V gene. This CDR3 has 14 residues. For the CDR3, the DNA is TGTGCCAGCAGCCAAATCGGGGGGCTCTATGGCTACACCTTC. Its protein is CASSQIGGLYGYTF.

The rearrangement joins TRBV6-5 to TRBJ2-7, with D possibly being TRBD2 (6 bases). Trimming cost V 5 bases and J 0 bases, with 11 bases left between them. In germline, CDR1 is MNHEY, CDR2 SVGAGI. The CDR3 sequence is 14 residues long. The CDR3 bases are TGTGCCAGCAGTACGGACTACCTCTCCTACGAGCAGTACTTC. Amino acid sequence: CASSTDYLSYEQYF.

This chain connects TRBV7-3 to TRBJ2-1; D gene ambiguous. The CDR3 loop spans 14 amino acids. Looked up from germline, CDR1 is SGHTA and CDR2 is FQGTGA. V lost 5 bases and J 5 bases, leaving 13 bases between the germline ends. The CDR3 sequence: CASSPPGGNNEQFF. The CDR3 region has the DNA TGTGCCAGCAGCCCCCCGGGCGGCAACAATGAGCAGTTCTTC. The complete variable domain, with remaining parts taken from reference TRBV7-3 and TRBJ2-1, reads GAGVSQTPSNKVTEKGKYVELRCDPISGHTALYWYRQSLGQGPEFLIYFQGTGAADDSGLPNDRFFAVRPEGSVSTLKIQRTERGDSAVYLCASSPPGGNNEQFFGPGTRLTVL.

V and J are TRBV7-2 and TRBJ1-2; maybe TRBD1 (5 bases). Germline V gene data show CDR1 as SGHTA and CDR2 as FQGNSA. This CDR3 contains 13 residues. V was shortened by 2 bases and J by 5 bases, with 9 bases between the two germline ends. The CDR3 DNA reads as TGTGCCAGCAGCTTACCAGGGAGATATGGCTACACCTTC. It is translated as CASSLPGRYGYTF.

This clone has a handful of counts. The J gene is TRBJ1-3, the V gene TRBV4-2, with D hard to call. Per germline, CDR1 LGHNA and CDR2 YNFKEQ. Trimming removed 0 bases at V and 0 bases at J, with 9 bases between. The CDR3 spans 16 residues. The CDR3 is CASSQDWYSSGNTIYF. The CDR3 DNA reads TGTGCCAGCAGCCAAGACTGGTATAGCTCTGGAAACACCATATATTTT.

This chain uses TRBV30 with TRBJ2-7; 9 nucleotides agree with TRBD2. The trim removed 0 bases at V and 4 bases at J, leaving 13 bases unmatched. The CDR3 is 17 amino acids. Germline loops: CDR1 GTSNPN, CDR2 SVGIG (reference sequence). The CDR3 spells CAWSVLAGGAPSYEQYF. The CDR3 DNA reads TGTGCCTGGAGTGTACTCGCGGGAGGGGCGCCCAGTTACGAGCAGTACTTC.

The chain recombines TRBV7-2 with TRBJ2-7; 12 bases match TRBD2. Looked up from germline, CDR1 is SGHTA and CDR2 is FQGNSA. This CDR3 comprises 15 residues. Germline trimming cut 5 bases from V and 4 bases from J; bases unmatched to any gene: 6. CDR3: CASSPLAGGNYEQYF. The CDR3, as DNA: TGTGCCAGCAGCCCGCTAGCGGGAGGGAATTACGAGCAGTACTTC.

The J gene is TRBJ2-3, the V gene TRBV11-3; D not certain. Germline V gene sequence: CDR1 SGHNT, CDR2 YENEEA. The CDR3 covers 12 residues. The V end lost 1 base, the J end lost 5 bases, and 4 bases lay between the germline ends. As DNA, the CDR3 is TGTGCCAGCAGCTTAGGGGGAGATACGCAGTATTTT. Its translation: CASSLGGDTQYF.

J is TRBJ2-3 and V is TRBV27; D may match TRBD1 or TRBD2 (6 bases each). CDR1 is MNHEY, CDR2 SMNVEV, per germline (reference sequence). This CDR3 has 15 amino acids. The ends were cut back, 8 bases at V and 3 bases at J, with 18 bases in the middle. In nucleotides, the CDR3 is TGTGCCAGCGGGACACGGGGGATAGGGACAGATACGCAGTATTTT. Protein sequence: CASGTRGIGTDTQYF.